What follows is one T cell receptor (beta chain) and its context. These data originate in a study of OX40 agonist ivuxolimab in advanced cancers. Study-wide context: Patients receiving dose escalation had hepatocellular carcinoma, melanoma, renal cell or head and neck cancer. Partial responses were recorded for three patients, including one with hepatocellular carcinoma and two with cutaneous melanoma.

Generated by immunoSEQ multiplex PCR, the TCRdb table keeps only in-frame clones and is missing some. Of 35,000 to 40,000 clones in the sample, 70% to 90% are singletons; the top ten hold roughly 13%. V lost 1 base to trimming and J lost 4 bases, with 2 bases between them. The CDR3 totals 11 residues. In germline, CDR1 is MNHEY, CDR2 SVGAGI. The V and J genes are TRBV6-5 and TRBJ2-7; no definite D call. The TCR sequence derives from an adult with an advanced solid tumor such as melanoma, head and neck, liver or kidney cancer. The sample consisted of CD4+ or CD8+ T cells sorted from blood, taken in a trial of the OX40 agonist ivuxolimab. For the CDR3, the DNA is TGTGCCAGCAGTTACTTATACGAGCAGTACTTC. Its protein is CASSYLYEQYF.